This TCR beta chain stems from a study of long-term antiretroviral therapy in people with HIV. Findings and caveats of the study: Clones that had undergone expansion before ART prevailed in the repertoire throughout all time points.

Everyone in the study who had HIV was treated in the United States. The CDR3 covers 15 residues. The germline V gene encodes CDR1 SGDLS and CDR2 YYNGEE. Germline trimming cut 0 bases from V and 1 base from J; bases unmatched to any gene: 2. Samples were assayed with immunoSEQ v3.0 at survey level. For every sample, sequencing targeted roughly 40,000-50,000 T-cell genomes. Generated by immunoSEQ multiplex PCR, the TCRdb table keeps only in-frame clones and is missing some. The repertoire consists of 20,000 or so clones, with about 82% occurring once and the leading ten covering around 19%. A remark on this clone: Its antigen is currently unknown.

This specimen consisted of unsorted PBMCs, obtained 0.6 years after starting antiretroviral therapy. The sequence derives from a woman between 18 and 29 years old with HIV. The chain has TRBV9 and TRBJ2-7; 9 nucleotides agree with TRBD1. CDR3 residues: CASSVGGTGSYEQYF. The CDR3 region has the DNA TGTGCCAGCAGCGTAGGCGGGACAGGGTCCTACGAGCAGTACTTC.